Listed below are T cell receptor beta chains from one sample, sequenced in a study of blood T cell repertoires in COVID-19. This table comes from immunoSEQ multiplex PCR, and its TCRdb copy is limited to in-frame clones, with some not included. The sample carries some 150,000 clones, around 80% recorded once. What was sequenced was PBMCs or T cells enriched from blood (not recorded which). The origin of the receptors is a woman aged 18 to 35 who had been exposed to COVID-19. Each CDR3 is given with its conserved first and last residue. D genes are given only for firm matches. Size values are once, few and many counts, or a class for expanded clones, and some rows have none.

J gene,D gene,V gene,clone size,CDR3 protein,CDR3 DNA
TRBJ1-2,NA,TRBV4-1,NA,CASSQGHGLSLYGYTF,TGCGCCAGCAGCCAGGGACATGGTCTCTCTCTCTATGGCTACACCTTC
TRBJ2-5,NA,TRBV19,NA,CASSITEGRETQYF,TGTGCCAGTAGTATTACGGAAGGGAGAGAGACCCAGTACTTC
TRBJ1-2,TRBD1,TRBV7-2,NA,CASSTDRGSGYTF,TGTGCCAGCAGCACAGACAGGGGAAGTGGCTACACCTTC
TRBJ1-5,TRBD1,TRBV28,NA,CASSSYRGTQPQHF,TGTGCCAGCAGTTCCTACAGGGGGACCCAGCCCCAGCATTTT
TRBJ1-5,NA,TRBV27,NA,CASSLYRAGQPQHF,TGTGCCAGCAGTTTATACAGGGCAGGCCAGCCCCAGCATTTT
TRBJ1-3,NA,TRBV7-6,NA,CASSSLQGADTIYF,TGTGCCAGCAGCTCCCTCCAGGGTGCGGACACCATATATTTT
TRBJ1-2,TRBD1,TRBV6-1,NA,CASSGYRDRGLSGYGYTF,TGTGCCAGCAGTGGTTACCGGGACAGGGGACTCTCCGGCTATGGCTACACCTTC
TRBJ2-7,NA,TRBV11-2,NA,CASSLRTTTYEQYF,TGTGCCAGCAGCTTAAGGACGACTACCTACGAGCAGTACTTC
TRBJ2-7,NA,TRBV5-1,NA,CASSFPLSYEQYF,TGCGCCAGCAGCTTCCCACTCTCCTACGAGCAGTACTTC
TRBJ2-7,NA,TRBV5-1,few,CASSRDNTYEQYF,TGCGCCAGCAGCAGGGACAACACCTACGAGCAGTACTTC
TRBJ1-2,TRBD1,TRBV20-1,NA,CSASFQGASVYTF,TGCAGTGCTAGTTTTCAGGGGGCCTCTGTCTACACCTTC
TRBJ1-1,TRBD1,TRBV2,NA,CASPFRTGGNLNTEAFF,TGTGCCAGTCCATTTAGGACAGGGGGGAATTTGAACACTGAAGCTTTCTTT
TRBJ2-2,NA,TRBV24-1,NA,CATKSGWNTGELFF,TGTGCCACCAAGTCGGGATGGAACACCGGGGAGCTGTTTTTT
TRBJ1-3,TRBD1,TRBV28,NA,CASSTTGKRRNTIYF,TGTGCCAGCAGCACGACAGGGAAGCGGAGAAACACCATATATTTT
TRBJ1-1,NA,TRBV28,NA,CASSPRRTNTEAFF,TGTGCCAGCAGTCCCCGGAGGACGAACACTGAAGCTTTCTTT
TRBJ2-5,NA,TRBV2,once,CASKQGTQYF,TGTGCCAGCAAGCAGGGAACCCAGTACTTC
TRBJ1-3,TRBD1,TRBV4-1,few,CASSQRETGQGHTIYF,TGCGCCAGCAGCCAGAGGGAAACAGGACAGGGACACACCATATATTTT
TRBJ1-2,TRBD1,TRBV18,NA,CASSETGGPYGYTF,TGTGCCAGCTCAGAAACAGGGGGCCCTTATGGCTACACCTTC
TRBJ2-1,TRBD2,TRBV4-1,NA,CASSLSGSRSNEQFF,TGCGCCAGCAGCCTAAGCGGGAGTCGAAGCAATGAGCAGTTCTTC
TRBJ1-1,TRBD1,TRBV18,NA,CASSPRDRGTEAFF,TGTGCCAGCTCACCGAGGGACAGGGGTACTGAAGCTTTCTTT
TRBJ1-6,TRBD1,TRBV30,NA,CAWSARGTGFSRSPLHF,TGTGCCTGGAGTGCCCGCGGGACAGGGTTTTCGAGATCACCCCTCCACTTT
TRBJ2-7,TRBD1,TRBV7-2,NA,CASSEPGQGYYEQYF,TGTGCCAGCAGCGAACCGGGACAGGGGTACTACGAGCAGTACTTC
TRBJ2-3,NA,TRBV6-4,many,CASSDRGGPNTDTQYF,TGTGCCAGCAGTGACAGGGGAGGCCCGAACACAGATACGCAGTATTTT
TRBJ2-3,TRBD2,TRBV6-5,once,CASRGLAGPDTQYF,TGTGCCAGCAGGGGTCTAGCGGGCCCAGATACGCAGTATTTT
TRBJ1-1,NA,TRBV6-1,NA,CASSEAGGNTEAFF,TGTGCCAGCAGTGAAGCTGGCGGGAACACTGAAGCTTTCTTT
TRBJ1-5,NA,TRBV5-6,NA,CASSLGQILQPQHF,TGTGCCAGCAGCTTGGGACAGATCCTTCAGCCCCAGCATTTT
TRBJ2-1,NA,TRBV2,NA,CASTRLAFSNEQFF,TGTGCCAGCACTAGGCTAGCTTTTTCCAATGAGCAGTTCTTC
TRBJ1-2,TRBD1,TRBV29-1,NA,CSVERDRSTRNYGYTF,TGCAGCGTTGAAAGGGACAGATCAACCCGAAACTATGGCTACACCTTC
TRBJ2-7,NA,TRBV19,few,CASSIREWHEQYF,TGTGCCAGTAGTATTCGGGAGTGGCACGAGCAGTACTTC
TRBJ1-3,NA,TRBV7-9,NA,CASRTISGNTIYF,TGTGCCAGCAGAACAATCTCTGGAAACACCATATATTTT
TRBJ2-2,NA,TRBV5-1,NA,CASSLGAVMNTGELFF,TGCGCCAGCAGCTTGGGGGCCGTTATGAACACCGGGGAGCTGTTTTTT
TRBJ2-4,TRBD1,TRBV19,NA,CASQGVNIQYF,TGTGCCAGCCAGGGGGTAAACATTCAGTACTTC
TRBJ2-2,TRBD2,TRBV4-2,NA,CASSSRWREGSTGELFF,TGTGCCAGCAGCTCCCGGTGGCGGGAGGGGAGCACCGGGGAGCTGTTTTTT
TRBJ1-3,NA,TRBV19,NA,CASSPGDALYSRGNTIYF,TGTGCCAGTAGTCCAGGGGACGCACTCTACTCTCGTGGAAACACCATATATTTT
TRBJ2-1,NA,TRBV9,NA,CASSGRDEQFF,TGTGCCAGCAGCGGGAGGGATGAGCAGTTCTTC
TRBJ1-4,NA,TRBV5-4,NA,CASSLAGGNEKLFF,TGTGCCAGCAGCTTGGCCGGGGGAAATGAAAAACTGTTTTTT
TRBJ1-1,NA,TRBV28,NA,CASSPPPVQEAFF,TGTGCCAGCAGTCCTCCCCCGGTACAGGAGGCTTTCTTT
TRBJ1-1,NA,TRBV19,NA,CASSIRGKNTEAFF,TGTGCCAGTAGTATAAGGGGCAAGAACACTGAAGCTTTCTTT
TRBJ2-4,TRBD2,TRBV6-8,NA,CASSYSKSAGVCLAKNIQYF,TGTGCCAGCAGTTACTCGAAATCCGCGGGAGTATGCTTAGCCAAAAACATTCAGTACTTC
TRBJ2-2,NA,TRBV25-1,NA,CASSVQGDAGELFF,TGTGCCAGCAGTGTACAGGGAGATGCCGGGGAGCTGTTTTTT
TRBJ2-1,TRBD1,TRBV6-6,once,CASSQELSRGLGYNEQFF,TGTGCCAGCAGTCAGGAGCTTTCCAGGGGGCTAGGATACAATGAGCAGTTCTTC
TRBJ2-5,NA,TRBV3-1/TRBV3-2,NA,CASSQDTRREETQYF,TGTGCCAGCAGCCAAGATACCAGGCGCGAGGAGACCCAGTACTTC
TRBJ1-4,TRBD1,TRBV18,NA,CASSPLGQGVGEKLFF,TGTGCCAGCTCACCCTTGGGACAGGGGGTTGGTGAAAAACTGTTTTTT
TRBJ1-1,TRBD1,TRBV6-1,NA,CASSEHRDRNTEAFF,TGTGCCAGCAGTGAGCACCGGGACAGGAACACTGAAGCTTTCTTT
TRBJ2-7,NA,TRBV6-1,NA,CASSEQGSYEQYF,TGTGCCAGCAGTGAACAGGGAAGCTACGAGCAGTACTTC
TRBJ1-5,NA,TRBV6-5,NA,CASRPTGPNQPQHF,TGTGCCAGCAGGCCTACAGGACCTAATCAGCCCCAGCATTTT
TRBJ2-7,TRBD2,TRBV7-9,few,CASSLGLSGSPTGEQYF,TGTGCCAGCAGCTTAGGGCTTAGCGGGAGCCCTACGGGGGAGCAGTACTTC
TRBJ2-1,NA,TRBV5-4,NA,CASSQTFSQGYNEQFF,TGTGCCAGCAGCCAGACATTCTCACAGGGCTACAATGAGCAGTTCTTC
TRBJ2-1,TRBD2,TRBV15,NA,CATSREVSGRDNEQFF,TGTGCCACCAGCAGAGAGGTTAGCGGGAGGGATAATGAGCAGTTCTTC
TRBJ2-7,TRBD2,TRBV18,once,CASSTTRGTSGSEQYF,TGTGCCAGCTCTACCACCCGGGGGACTAGCGGGAGCGAGCAGTACTTC
TRBJ1-4,NA,TRBV5-1,NA,CASSSEDRSKLFF,TGCGCCAGCAGCTCGGAAGACAGGTCAAAACTGTTTTTT
TRBJ2-7,TRBD1,TRBV11-2,NA,CASSHPGQALYEQYF,TGTGCCAGCAGCCACCCGGGACAGGCTCTGTACGAGCAGTACTTC
TRBJ1-5,NA,TRBV21-1,NA,CASSKRVRGRLGQPQHF,TGTGCCAGCAGCAAAAGAGTTAGGGGCAGGTTGGGTCAGCCCCAGCATTTT
TRBJ2-7,TRBD2,TRBV2,NA,CASRLGLATYEQYF,TGTGCCAGCAGATTGGGACTAGCGACCTACGAGCAGTACTTC